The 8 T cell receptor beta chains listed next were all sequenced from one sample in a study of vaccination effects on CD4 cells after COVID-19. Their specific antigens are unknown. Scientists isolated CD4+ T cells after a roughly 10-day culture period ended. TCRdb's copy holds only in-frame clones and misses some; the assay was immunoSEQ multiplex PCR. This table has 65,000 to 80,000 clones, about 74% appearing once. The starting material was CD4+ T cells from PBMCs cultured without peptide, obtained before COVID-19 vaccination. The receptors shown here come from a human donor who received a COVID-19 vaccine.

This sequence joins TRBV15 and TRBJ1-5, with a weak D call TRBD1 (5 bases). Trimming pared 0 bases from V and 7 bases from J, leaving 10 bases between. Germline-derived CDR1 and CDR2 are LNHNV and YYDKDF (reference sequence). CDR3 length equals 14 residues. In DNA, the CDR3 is TGTGCCACCAGCAGAGATTCAGGGCGGCAGCCCCAGCATTTT. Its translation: CATSRDSGRQPQHF.

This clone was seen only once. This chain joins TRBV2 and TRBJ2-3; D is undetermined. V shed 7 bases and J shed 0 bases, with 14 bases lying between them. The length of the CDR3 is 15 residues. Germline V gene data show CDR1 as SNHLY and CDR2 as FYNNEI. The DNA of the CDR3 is TGTGCCAGCAACAATCGTCCGCCCAGCACAGATACGCAGTATTTT. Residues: CASNNRPPSTDTQYF.

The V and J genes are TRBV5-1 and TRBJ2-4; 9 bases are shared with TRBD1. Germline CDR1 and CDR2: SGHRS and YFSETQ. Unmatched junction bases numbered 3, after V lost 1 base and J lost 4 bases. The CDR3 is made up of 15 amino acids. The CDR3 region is CASSLPGTGKNIQYF. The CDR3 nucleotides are TGCGCCAGCAGCTTGCCCGGGACAGGGAAAAACATTCAGTACTTC.

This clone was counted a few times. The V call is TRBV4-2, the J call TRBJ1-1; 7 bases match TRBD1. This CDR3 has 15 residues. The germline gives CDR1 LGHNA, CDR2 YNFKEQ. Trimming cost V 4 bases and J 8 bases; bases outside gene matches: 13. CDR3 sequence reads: CASSPEWRDRTEAFF. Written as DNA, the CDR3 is TGTGCCAGCAGCCCGGAGTGGAGGGACAGAACGGAAGCTTTCTTT.

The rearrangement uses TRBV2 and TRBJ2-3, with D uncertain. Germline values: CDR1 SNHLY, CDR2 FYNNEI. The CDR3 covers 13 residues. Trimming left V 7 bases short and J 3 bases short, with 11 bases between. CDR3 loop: CASTRTLTDTQYF. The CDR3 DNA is TGTGCCAGCACCCGAACCCTGACAGATACGCAGTATTTT.

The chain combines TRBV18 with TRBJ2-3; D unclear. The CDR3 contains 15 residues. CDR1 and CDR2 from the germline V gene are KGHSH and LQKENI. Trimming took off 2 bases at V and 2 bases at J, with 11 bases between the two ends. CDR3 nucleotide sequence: TGTGCCAGCTCACCAGGCACACTCCTCACAGATACGCAGTATTTT. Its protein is CASSPGTLLTDTQYF.

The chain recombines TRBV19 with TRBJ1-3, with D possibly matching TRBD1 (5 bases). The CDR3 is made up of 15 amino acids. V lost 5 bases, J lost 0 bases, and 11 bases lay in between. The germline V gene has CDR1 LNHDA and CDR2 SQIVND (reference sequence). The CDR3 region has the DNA TGTGCCAGTAGTCGACAGTTTACCTCTGGAAACACCATATATTTT. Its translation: CASSRQFTSGNTIYF.

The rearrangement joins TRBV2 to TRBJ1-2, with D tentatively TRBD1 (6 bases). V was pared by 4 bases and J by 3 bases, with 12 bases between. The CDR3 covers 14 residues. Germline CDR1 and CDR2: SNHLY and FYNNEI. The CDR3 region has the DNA TGTGCCAGCAGTGGCCAGGGGAGAGACTATGGCTACACCTTC. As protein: CASSGQGRDYGYTF.